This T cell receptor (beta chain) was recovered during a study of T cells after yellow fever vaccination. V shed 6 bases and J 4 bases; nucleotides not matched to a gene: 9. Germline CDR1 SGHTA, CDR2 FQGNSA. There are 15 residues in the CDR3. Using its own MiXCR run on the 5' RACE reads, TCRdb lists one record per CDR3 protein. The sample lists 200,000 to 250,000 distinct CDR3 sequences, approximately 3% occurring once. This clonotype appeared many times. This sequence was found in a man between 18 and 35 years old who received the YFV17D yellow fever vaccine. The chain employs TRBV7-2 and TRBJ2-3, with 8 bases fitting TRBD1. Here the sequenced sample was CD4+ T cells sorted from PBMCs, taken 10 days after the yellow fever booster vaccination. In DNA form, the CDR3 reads TGTGCCAGCAGATCAGGGGGCGTGAGCGCAGATACGCAGTATTTT. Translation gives CASRSGGVSADTQYF.